This T cell receptor (beta chain) was observed in a study of shared clonotypes between healthy human individuals. The CDR3 contains 13 residues. V was clipped by 1 base and J by 6 bases, with 10 bases between them. From germline, CDR1 is SGHRS and CDR2 YFSETQ. Assay: immunoSEQ multiplex PCR; the TCRdb copy retains only in-frame clones and omits some. The sample lists 780,000 or so clones; just under 75% were seen once. The donors were adults (healthy and HIV-negative) with no recent acute infections or vaccinations. Remarks on this clone: Antigen specificity is unknown.

Findings of the study overall: Memory subsets had estimated richness that was generally smaller than that of naive subsets.

The chain recombines TRBV5-1 with TRBJ1-2; no clear D. The TCR sequence derives from a young woman in good health. Sequences were obtained from memory CD4+ T cells sorted from blood. Subset indicated: CD45RA-negative fraction. CDR3: CASSLLGKDGYTF. CDR3 in DNA: TGCGCCAGCAGCTTGTTGGGAAAGGATGGCTACACCTTC.